A selection of T cell receptor beta chains follows, all from one sample in a study of Graves' ophthalmopathy and Graves' hyperthyroidism. MiXCR was run by TCRdb on the multiplex PCR reads, yielding one entry per CDR3 protein. The table has 600,000 to 700,000 distinct CDR3 sequences, 35% to 45% seen once. The sequenced sample was peripheral blood. Every receptor here comes from an adult man with Graves' ophthalmopathy. Both conserved end residues are part of each CDR3. A D gene is named only where the DNA matches it firmly. Only some rows state a clone size, as once, few, many or a class for expanded clones.

>TRBJ1-6|TRBD1|TRBV19|many
TGTGCCAGCCGACAGGGCGGTGGTTCACCCCTCCACTTT
CASRQGGGSPLHF
>TRBJ1-1|NA|TRBV11-1|NA
TGTGCCAACATGGGGGGCGCGAACACTGAAGCTTTCTTT
CANMGGANTEAFF
>TRBJ2-7|TRBD2|TRBV12-5|NA
TGTGCTAGTGGTTCCCAAGCGGGAGGGCCTTTCGAGCAGTACTTC
CASGSQAGGPFEQYF
>TRBJ1-2|NA|TRBV24-1|NA
TGTGCCACCAGTGATGCACCGGACAATGGCTACACCTTC
CATSDAPDNGYTF
>TRBJ1-3|NA|TRBV10-3|many
TGTGCCATCAGTGATTCCTTAACAGGGATGAAAAACACCATATATTTT
CAISDSLTGMKNTIYF
>TRBJ2-5|NA|TRBV7-2|many
TGTGCCAGCAGCTTAAGAACGAGGGCAGGATCGGGAGAGACCCAGTACTTC
CASSLRTRAGSGETQYF
>TRBJ2-1|TRBD1|TRBV7-8|once
TGTGCCAGCAGCTCGGTGGTGGGACAGGGGGCTTACAATGAGCAGTTCTTC
CASSSVVGQGAYNEQFF
>TRBJ2-2|TRBD1|TRBV7-3|many
TGTGCCAGCAGCTTCCAGGGGGCGAACACCGGGGAGCTGTTTTTT
CASSFQGANTGELFF
>TRBJ2-5|NA|TRBV10-2|many
TGCGCCAGCAGTGAGTCGGACTTCCAAGAGACCCAGTACTTC
CASSESDFQETQYF
>TRBJ2-7|NA|TRBV25-1|NA
TGTGCCAGCGGTCCCCCGACGGAACAGTACTTC
CASGPPTEQYF
>TRBJ1-5|NA|TRBV2|many
TGTGCCAGCCTATTAGGGCCCGGAATAGGGCAGCCCCAGCATTTT
CASLLGPGIGQPQHF
>TRBJ2-7|NA|TRBV7-9|NA
TGTGCCAGCAGCTTAGGTAGTTCGCTTTCCTACGAGCAGTACTTC
CASSLGSSLSYEQYF
>TRBJ1-5|NA|TRBV10-3|once
TGTGCCATCAGTTCCGACTATAGCAATCAGCCCCAGCATTTT
CAISSDYSNQPQHF
>TRBJ1-4|TRBD1|TRBV7-9|NA
TGTGCCAGCAGCGGGACAGGGGCGGTTGAAAAACTGTTTTTT
CASSGTGAVEKLFF
>TRBJ1-2|TRBD1|TRBV11-1|NA
TGTGCCAGCAGAGGACCAGGGGGAGACTATGGCTACACCTTC
CASRGPGGDYGYTF
>TRBJ1-5|NA|TRBV4-1|few
TGCGCCAGCAGCCAAGGGATCGCCGGGACAACAAATCAGCCCCAGCATTTT
CASSQGIAGTTNQPQHF
>TRBJ2-2|NA|TRBV10-3|NA
TGTGCCATCAGTGAGAGAGAGGGGGGGGCCAGGAACGGGGAGCTGTTTTTT
CAISEREGGARNGELFF
>TRBJ2-5|TRBD2|TRBV5-1|few
TGCGCCAGCAGCTTGAGTGTGACTAGCGGTGCGGGGGGGGAGACCCAGTACTTC
CASSLSVTSGAGGETQYF
>TRBJ1-3|NA|TRBV25-1|NA
TGTGCCAGCAGTGAATATGGGGCGCACACCATATATTTT
CASSEYGAHTIYF
>TRBJ2-2|NA|TRBV5-1|many
TGCGCCAGCAGCTTGGATATCGGGGAGCTGTTTTTT
CASSLDIGELFF
>TRBJ1-2|TRBD1|TRBV6-5|few
TGTGCCAGCAGTCCTTACAGGGGGCAATATGGCTACACCTTC
CASSPYRGQYGYTF
>TRBJ2-7|NA|TRBV5-1|many
TGCGCCAGCAGCTTGGGCCCAGGGGTATCCTCCGAGCAGTACTTC
CASSLGPGVSSEQYF
>TRBJ1-5|NA|TRBV10-3|NA
TGTGCCAGCAGTGAAATAAGGACCCAGCATTTT
CASSEIRTQHF
>TRBJ1-3|NA|TRBV19|few
TGTGCCAGCCAGGGGAATCCTCCCCTAGGAAACACCATATATTTT
CASQGNPPLGNTIYF
>TRBJ1-1|NA|TRBV19|many
TGTGCCAGTAGTCTCTCTGCGGACACTGAAGCTTTCTTT
CASSLSADTEAFF
>TRBJ1-6|TRBD1|TRBV10-3|few
TGTGCCAGCAGTGGGAGTGCAGGGGGCATCGAACCCTATAATTCACCCCTCCACTTT
CASSGSAGGIEPYNSPLHF
>TRBJ1-1|NA|TRBV19|NA
TGTGCCAGTAGTATAGATCTTTCTGGGGGGCATATGAACACTGAAGCTTTCTTT
CASSIDLSGGHMNTEAFF
>TRBJ2-5|TRBD2|TRBV6-4|NA
TGTGCCAGCAGTGCCACAGCGGGATCTGAGACCCAGTACTTC
CASSATAGSETQYF
>TRBJ1-4|TRBD1|TRBV29-1|NA
TGCAGCGTTAAGCCCGGGACAGGGATCAATGAAAAACTGTTTTTT
CSVKPGTGINEKLFF
>TRBJ2-7|NA|TRBV19|many
TGTGCCAGTAGTATGACCGGTTTTTACGAGCAGTACTTC
CASSMTGFYEQYF
>TRBJ1-1|TRBD1|TRBV7-9|NA
TGTGCCACTAACTTTGGGGACAGATTGAACACTGAAGCTTTCTTT
CATNFGDRLNTEAFF
>TRBJ2-5|NA|TRBV5-1|NA
TGTGCCAGCAGCAGGACTGGCCAAGAGGCCCAGTACTTC
CASSRTGQEAQYF
>TRBJ2-7|TRBD2|TRBV9|many
TGTGCCAGCGCTGTAGCGGGAGGCTACGAGCAGTACTTC
CASAVAGGYEQYF
>TRBJ1-1|TRBD1|TRBV19|NA
TGTGCCAGTAGAATTAGGGACAGCCCATGGGCTTTCTTT
CASRIRDSPWAFF
>TRBJ2-7|TRBD1|TRBV9|NA
TGTGCCAGCAGTTCTGGGACAGGGCGAACCTACGAGCAGTACTTC
CASSSGTGRTYEQYF
>TRBJ1-1|NA|TRBV5-4|many
TGTGCCAGCAGCAAGGGCTTGGCTATGAACACTGAAGCTTTCTTT
CASSKGLAMNTEAFF
>TRBJ1-3|NA|TRBV5-1|many
TGCGCCAGCAGCATGACAGGAGACTCTGGAAACACCATATATTTT
CASSMTGDSGNTIYF
>TRBJ2-5|TRBD1|TRBV5-1|many
TGCGCCAGCAGCAGGGGGCTGGAGACCCAGTACTTC
CASSRGLETQYF
>TRBJ2-5|NA|TRBV12-3/TRBV12-4|many
TGTGCCAGCAGTTTACCTCGCCAGGTGGGGACCCAGTACTTC
CASSLPRQVGTQYF
>TRBJ2-2|TRBD2|TRBV7-2|NA
TGTGCCAGCAGTTTTTTGACTAGCGGGTGGAACGGGGAGCTGTTTTTT
CASSFLTSGWNGELFF
>TRBJ2-1|NA|TRBV2|NA
TGTGCCAGCATTAGTTCACGTGATGAGCAGTTCTTC
CASISSRDEQFF